This TCR beta chain was sequenced in a study of cytomegalovirus exposure and HLA in healthy donors. Study-wide background: Clustering assigned about four fifths of the approximately 430 genotyped donors to the Caucasian-associated ancestry cluster. Study-wide points: Later, an analysis showed that TCR beta chains associated with HLA were more clonally expanded than others that were equally common. It was 150 to 200 TCR beta chains that were listed as cytomegalovirus-associated.

This clone was detected only once. Its antigen is unidentified. PCR was performed using 60 Vbeta and 13 Jbeta primers. Using immunoSEQ multiplex PCR, the repertoire was profiled, and TCRdb retains in-frame clones only, with some absent. Among about 300,000 clones listed, 75% to 90% were seen once. The CDR3 is made up of 14 amino acids. V lost 2 bases and J lost 4; bases outside the gene matches: 6. Germline V CDR1 and CDR2: SQVTM, ANQGSEA. V gene TRBV29-1 combines with J gene TRBJ2-7; TRBD1 matches at 9 bases. Sequencing input: PBMCs. The receptor was derived from a man aged 35 to 55 in good health and CMV-seropositive. CDR3 residues: CSVETRDRVYEQYF. In DNA, the CDR3 is TGCAGCGTTGAAACCCGGGACAGGGTTTACGAGCAGTACTTC.